Sequencing of this TCR beta chain was carried out in a study of beta chain features in type 1 diabetes. The entirety of the isolated RNA underwent reverse transcription, so expressed TCRB transcripts were sequenced. Generated by immunoSEQ multiplex PCR, the TCRdb table keeps only in-frame clones and is missing some. This repertoire shows 900,000 or so clones, roughly a sixth found once; its top ten account for 0.02% to 0.03%. The V and J ends lost 5 bases and 7 bases respectively, with 8 bases between them. Per germline, CDR1 ENHRY and CDR2 SYGVKD. CDR3 length: 11 residues. What was sequenced was naive CD4+ T cells from blood. This receptor was identified in a woman aged 18-35 years in good health. The rearrangement uses TRBV10-3 and TRBJ1-2; no reliable D call. The CDR3 spells CAISYLGGYTF. Written as DNA, the CDR3 is TGTGCCATCAGTTACTTAGGTGGCTACACCTTC.